A single sample is the source of the 25 T cell receptor beta chains below, sequenced in a study of beta chain features in type 1 diabetes. Sequenced material consisted of expressed TCRB transcripts (all of the isolated RNA was reverse transcribed). Only in-frame clones appear in the TCRdb table, and some are missing; sequencing was by immunoSEQ multiplex PCR. The data show a few hundred thousand clones, roughly 12% seen once. Sequencing was carried out using naive CD4+ T cells from blood. The receptors derive from a man between 18 and 35 years old in good health.

The rearrangement links TRBV4-1 to TRBJ2-4; D is uncertain. CDR1 and CDR2 (germline): MGHRA, YSYEKL. CDR3 length: 12 residues. V dropped 1 base and J dropped 8 bases, with 6 bases sitting between them. CDR3 sequence: CASSQVADIQYF. The CDR3 coding sequence is TGCGCCAGCAGCCAAGTGGCGGACATTCAGTACTTC.

The V call is TRBV7-2, the J call TRBJ1-5; possible D gene TRBD1, 6 bases. The CDR3 is made up of 13 amino acids. CDR1 and CDR2 (germline): SGHTA, FQGNSA. Trimming took 6 bases from V and 5 from J, leaving 11 bases between them. The CDR3, as DNA: TGTGCCAGCAGTTACAGGGTCGATCAGCCCCAGCATTTT. It is translated as CASSYRVDQPQHF.

This sequence joins TRBV30 and TRBJ1-2, with no clear D. Trimming cost V 2 bases and J 8 bases, with 9 bases left between them. Germline CDR1 and CDR2: GTSNPN and SVGIG (reference sequence). This CDR3 region has 11 residues. CDR3 loop: CAWSRQVGYTF. The CDR3 nucleotides read TGTGCCTGGAGTCGTCAGGTCGGCTACACCTTC.

The table lists this clone with many counts. Other DNA sequences in the same sample also yield this CDR3. This chain's CDR3 is CSVDRGNTGELFF. The CDR3 DNA follows: TGCAGCGTAGACAGGGGGAACACCGGGGAGCTGTTTTTT. The V call is TRBV29-1, the J call TRBJ2-2; 8 positions agree with TRBD1. The ends lost 6 bases at V and 1 base at J; junction bases unmatched: 1. Germline values: CDR1 SQVTM, CDR2 ANQGSEA. The CDR3 has 13 amino acids.

This rearrangement joins TRBV6-5 to TRBJ2-5, with D tentatively TRBD1 (5 bases). CDR1 and CDR2 from the germline V gene are MNHEY and SVGAGI. The CDR3 extends over 14 amino acids. The V end lost 0 bases, the J end lost 5 bases, and 10 bases lay between the germline ends. CDR3 amino acids: CASSYSVWGETQYF. CDR3 coding DNA: TGTGCCAGCAGTTACTCGGTCTGGGGCGAGACCCAGTACTTC.

This chain joins TRBV5-1 and TRBJ2-5, with TRBD1 as a possible D gene (5 bases). The V gene's germline CDR1 is SGHRS and CDR2 YFSETQ. The CDR3 is 13 amino acids. V was trimmed by 0 bases and J by 5 bases, leaving 8 bases between them. In nucleotides, the CDR3 is TGCGCCAGCAGCTTGGTAGGGGTTGAGACCCAGTACTTC. As protein: CASSLVGVETQYF.

The chain is built from TRBV5-1 and TRBJ2-7; D uncertain. V shed 4 bases and J shed 0 bases, with 14 bases lying between them. Germline assignment: CDR1 SGHRS and CDR2 YFSETQ. The CDR3 sequence is 15 residues long. The CDR3 bases are TGCGCCAGCAGCGCTCGACTTGGAAGCTCCTACGAGCAGTACTTC. Protein: CASSARLGSSYEQYF.

This clone was seen a handful of times. The chain carries TRBV7-9 and TRBJ2-2, with a tentative D call TRBD1 (5 bases). CDR3 size: 14 residues. Germline CDR1 and CDR2: SEHNR and FQNEAQ (reference sequence). The germline V and J ends were trimmed by 5 bases and 6 bases, with 13 bases remaining between them. The CDR3 is CASSPWAGPGELFF. The CDR3 DNA sequence: TGTGCCAGCAGCCCGTGGGCAGGGCCCGGGGAGCTGTTTTTT.

This chain joins TRBV29-1 and TRBJ2-7, with TRBD2 identical over 9 bases. V lost 5 bases and J lost 4; bases outside the gene matches: 6. This CDR3 is 13 amino acids long. Per germline, CDR1 SQVTM and CDR2 ANQGSEA. Here the CDR3 reads CSVKREVGYEQYF. CDR3 nucleotides: TGCAGCGTTAAGCGGGAGGTGGGGTACGAGCAGTACTTC.

This clone appeared a few times. This chain connects TRBV7-2 to TRBJ2-1, with 8 nucleotides matching TRBD2. Trimming at V came to 5 bases and at J to 5 bases, leaving 11 bases not matched to a gene. CDR3 size: 16 residues. Germline V lookup: CDR1 SGHTA, CDR2 FQGNSA. CDR3 in DNA: TGTGCCAGCAGCCTCACGGCGGCGGGGGGAAACAATGAGCAGTTCTTC. Amino acids: CASSLTAAGGNNEQFF.

This clone was observed a few times. The chain has TRBV28 and TRBJ2-3; 7 nucleotides line up with TRBD2. The CDR3 spans 14 residues. With V trimmed by 2 bases and J by 4 bases, 3 bases remained unmatched. Germline V CDR1 and CDR2: MDHEN, SYDVKM. The CDR3 bases are TGTGCCAGCAGTTTAGCGGGAGTACCAGATACGCAGTATTTT. This codes for CASSLAGVPDTQYF.

This clone was picked up a small number of times. The chain joins TRBV18 to TRBJ1-1; tentative D call: TRBD1 (5 bases). Germline values: CDR1 KGHSH, CDR2 LQKENI. This CDR3 comprises 15 residues. V lost 0 bases, J lost 4 bases, and 12 bases lay in between. CDR3 loop: CASSPPGFQGTEAFF. DNA of the CDR3: TGTGCCAGCTCACCACCAGGGTTCCAGGGCACTGAAGCTTTCTTT.

This sequence joins TRBV7-9 and TRBJ1-1, with TRBD1 matching 7 bases. This CDR3 spans 15 amino acids. Trimming removed 5 bases from V and 7 bases from J; junction bases left unmatched: 13. The germline CDR1 and CDR2 sequences are SEHNR and FQNEAQ (reference sequence). The CDR3 loop reads CASSRGGQQMVEAFF. The CDR3, as DNA: TGTGCCAGCAGCCGAGGGGGCCAGCAGATGGTTGAAGCTTTCTTT.

In its sample, this clone was seen a few times. This chain connects TRBV28 to TRBJ1-1; weak D call: TRBD1 (5 bases). CDR3 length equals 14 residues. Trimming left V 2 bases short and J 0 bases short, with 7 bases between. CDR1 is MDHEN, CDR2 SYDVKM, per germline. CDR3 in DNA: TGTGCCAGCAGTTTAGAACAGGTGAACACTGAAGCTTTCTTT. This codes for CASSLEQVNTEAFF.

This clone came up a few times. This chain connects TRBV14 to TRBJ2-1; 9 bases fit TRBD1. This CDR3 has 13 amino acids. V lost 4 bases, J lost 7 bases, and 2 bases stayed unmatched. The germline V gene encodes CDR1 SGHDN and CDR2 FVKESK. The CDR3: CASSPGQGNEQFF. The CDR3 coding sequence is TGTGCCAGCAGCCCGGGACAGGGAAATGAGCAGTTCTTC. The full variable domain, with the rest looked up from reference TRBV14 and TRBJ2-1, is EAGVTQFPSHSVIEKGQTVTLRCDPISGHDNLYWYRRVMGKEIKFLLHFVKESKQDESGMPNNRFLAERTGGTYSTLKVQPAELEDSGVYFCASSPGQGNEQFFGPGTRLTVL.

The chain uses TRBV11-2 and TRBJ2-7, with 8 positions matching TRBD1. This CDR3 contains 16 residues. Trimming cost V 1 base and J 3 bases; bases outside gene matches: 8. Germline lookup yields CDR1 SGHAT and CDR2 FQNNGV. The DNA of the CDR3 is TGTGCCAGCAGCTTAGGTTTTACAGGGGGTGTCTACGAGCAGTACTTC. Translation gives CASSLGFTGGVYEQYF.

V is TRBV5-4 and J is TRBJ2-6, with TRBD1 matching 8 bases. This CDR3 is built from 15 residues. Per the germline V gene, CDR1 is SGHNT and CDR2 is YYREEE (reference sequence). With V trimmed by 4 bases and J by 2 bases, 2 bases remained unmatched. Here the CDR3 reads CASSTQGAGANVLTF. The CDR3 DNA reads TGTGCCAGCAGCACACAGGGGGCTGGGGCCAACGTCCTGACTTTC.

This clone appeared a few times. The chain links TRBV28 to TRBJ1-1, with D tentatively TRBD1 (6 bases). V lost 4 bases and J lost 3, with 12 bases in between. The CDR3 consists of 14 residues. Germline CDR1 reads MDHEN; CDR2 reads SYDVKM. In DNA, the CDR3 is TGTGCCAGCAGTTACCCAGGGGTGGACACTGAAGCTTTCTTT. Amino acids: CASSYPGVDTEAFF.

Only a few counts were recorded for this clone. This chain uses TRBV19 with TRBJ1-2, with TRBD1 identical over 7 bases. CDR1 and CDR2 from the germline V gene are LNHDA and SQIVND (reference sequence). The CDR3 extends over 15 amino acids. V trimming: 2 bases; J trimming: 1 base; junction bases outside the gene matches: 4. DNA of the CDR3: TGTGCCAGTAGTATAACGGGACAGAATAACTATGGCTACACCTTC. It yields the protein CASSITGQNNYGYTF.

This clone was recorded a few times. The gene calls are TRBV25-1 and TRBJ1-5; D unclear. The V gene lost 2 bases and the J gene lost 0 bases, with 8 bases spanning the gap. CDR1 is MGHDK and CDR2 is SYGVNS in the germline V gene. The CDR3 sequence is 15 residues long. In DNA form, the CDR3 reads TGTGCCAGCAGTGAAGAGAGGTCTAGCAATCAGCCCCAGCATTTT. Protein: CASSEERSSNQPQHF.

This clone has more than one count but fewer than ten. The chain couples TRBV5-1 to TRBJ2-3, with 7 bases lining up with TRBD2. Germline-derived CDR1 and CDR2 are SGHRS and YFSETQ. The CDR3 length is 15 residues. Unmatched junction bases numbered 8, after V lost 1 base and J lost 6 bases. CDR3 sequence reads: CASSLWRGLGDTQYF. CDR3 bases: TGCGCCAGCAGCTTGTGGCGGGGGTTAGGGGATACGCAGTATTTT.

This clone was observed a few times. The chain links TRBV29-1 to TRBJ2-1, with D unclear. Germline V gene lookup returns CDR1 SQVTM and CDR2 ANQGSEA. There are 13 residues in the CDR3. Trimming took off 4 bases at V and 3 bases at J, with 10 bases between the two ends. The CDR3 bases are TGCAGCGTTGCATGGGCAGTCTACAATGAGCAGTTCTTC. Translating it yields CSVAWAVYNEQFF.

The table lists this clone with a few counts. The chain uses TRBV5-5 and TRBJ2-1, with 11 bases fitting TRBD2. Germline V gene sequence: CDR1 SGHKS, CDR2 YYEKEE (reference sequence). The CDR3 is 14 amino acids. V was clipped by 6 bases and J by 5 bases; unmatched bases: 4. The CDR3, as DNA: TGTGCCAGCACCCCTAGCGGGGGGAACAATGAGCAGTTCTTC. Translated: CASTPSGGNNEQFF.

In its sample, this clone was seen a few times. V usage is TRBV5-4 and J usage is TRBJ2-1; TRBD2 agrees at 8 bases. J was trimmed by 7 bases and V by 4 bases; bases with no gene match: 10. The CDR3 is 15 amino acids. CDR1 is SGHNT and CDR2 is YYREEE in the germline V gene (reference sequence). CDR3 DNA: TGTGCCAGCAGCCCGGCGGGGGGCACGGGAAATGAGCAGTTCTTC. Translating gives CASSPAGGTGNEQFF. The full variable domain, completed using reference TRBV5-4 and TRBJ2-1, is ETGVTQSPTHLIKTRGQQVTLRCSSQSGHNTVSWYQQALGQGPQFIFQYYREEENGRGNFPPRFSGLQFPNYSSELNVNALELDDSALYLCASSPAGGTGNEQFFGPGTRLTVL.

This clone was seen more than once but under ten times. The chain combines TRBV5-4 with TRBJ2-7, with a weak D call TRBD2 (5 bases). V lost 4 bases and J 1 base, leaving 12 bases between the germline ends. From germline, CDR1 is SGHNT and CDR2 YYREEE (reference sequence). The CDR3 covers 14 residues. The CDR3 sequence: CASSLDGVSYEQYF. The CDR3 DNA reads as TGTGCCAGCAGCCTGGACGGGGTTTCCTACGAGCAGTACTTC.